Shown below are 14 T cell receptor beta chains from a single sample sequenced in a study of blood T cell repertoires in COVID-19. The repertoire was sequenced with immunoSEQ multiplex PCR; TCRdb's copy has only in-frame clones and lacks some. The sample shows 70,000 or so clones, 82% of them seen only once. Source material: peripheral blood. The receptors were gathered from a human donor in a cohort sampled during active COVID-19.

The gene calls are TRBV5-1 and TRBJ1-1; TRBD1 might be the D (5 bases). Germline CDR1 SGHRS, CDR2 YFSETQ. The CDR3 extends over 16 amino acids. The germline V and J ends were trimmed by 4 bases and 0 bases, with 16 bases remaining between them. The CDR3 DNA reads as TGCGCCAGCAGCCCTTACCTGACAGACATGAACACTGAAGCTTTCTTT. The encoded protein is CASSPYLTDMNTEAFF. The variable domain in full, completed from reference TRBV5-1 and TRBJ1-1, reads KAGVTQTPRYLIKTRGQQVTLSCSPISGHRSVSWYQQTPGQGLQFLFEYFSETQRNKGNFPGRFSGRQFSNSRSEMNVSTLELGDSALYLCASSPYLTDMNTEAFFGQGTRLTVV.

In this sample, this clone turned up a few times. The genes are TRBV28 and TRBJ1-6; D call uncertain. V lost 4 bases and J 6 bases, leaving 10 bases between the germline ends. CDR1 MDHEN and CDR2 SYDVKM come from the germline V gene. This CDR3 has 14 amino acids. For the CDR3, the DNA is TGTGCCAGCAGTTCCCCAGGAATTAATTCACCCCTCCACTTT. It specifies CASSSPGINSPLHF.

This clone has only a few counts. The chain links TRBV27 to TRBJ2-1, with TRBD2 as a possible D gene (5 bases). CDR1 and CDR2 (germline): MNHEY, SMNVEV (reference sequence). There are 14 residues in the CDR3. V was cut by 2 bases and J by 8 bases, with 13 bases left in between. CDR3: CASSLPGSPHEQFF. In DNA, the CDR3 is TGTGCCAGCAGTTTACCGGGGTCCCCCCATGAGCAGTTCTTC.

The J gene is TRBJ2-5, the V gene TRBV5-4; 9 nucleotides match TRBD2. With V trimmed by 4 bases and J by 4 bases, 11 bases remained unmatched. CDR1 SGHNT and CDR2 YYREEE come from the germline V gene (reference sequence). The CDR3 contains 16 residues. CDR3 DNA: TGTGCCAGCAGCCCTCTAGCGGGGATTGAGGGAGAGACCCAGTACTTC. Amino acid sequence: CASSPLAGIEGETQYF.

This rearrangement joins TRBV7-3 to TRBJ1-2; D possibly corresponds to TRBD1 (5 bases). Trimming stripped 2 bases from V and 8 bases from J, with 15 bases between. The germline V gene has CDR1 SGHTA and CDR2 FQGTGA. This CDR3 region has 14 residues. The CDR3 DNA sequence: TGTGCCAGCAGCTTAGGTTCAGGGCCCGAAGGCTACACCTTC. This encodes CASSLGSGPEGYTF.

The chain links TRBV11-1 to TRBJ2-7; perhaps TRBD1 as D (6 bases). The V end was cut by 5 bases, the J end by 6 bases, with 20 bases between. The CDR3 is 15 residues long. Germline V CDR1 and CDR2: SGHAT, FQDESV (reference sequence). CDR3 coding DNA: TGTGCCAGCAGCCTTCGGTCAGGGGTTTTGAGCGAGCAGTACTTC. It translates to CASSLRSGVLSEQYF.

This clone was detected only a few times. V usage is TRBV5-6 and J usage is TRBJ1-3; a possible D gene is TRBD1 (5 bases). Trimming took 1 base from V and 7 from J, leaving 12 bases between them. The germline CDR1 and CDR2 sequences are SGHDT and YYEEEE. CDR3 length equals 14 residues. CDR3 DNA: TGTGCCAGCAGCTTGCTCGAAGGGGTGAACACCATATATTTT. This sequence encodes CASSLLEGVNTIYF.

The genes are TRBV2 and TRBJ2-1; the D gene is possibly TRBD1 (6 bases). V was cut by 1 base and J by 12 bases, with 10 bases left in between. This CDR3 has 12 residues. Germline V gene data show CDR1 as SNHLY and CDR2 as FYNNEI. The CDR3 loop reads CASSEGGRGQFF. The CDR3 nucleotides read TGTGCCAGCAGTGAAGGGGGCAGGGGGCAGTTCTTC.

This clone has just one count. V gene TRBV5-1 combines with J gene TRBJ2-7; 11 positions agree with TRBD2. V lost 4 bases to trimming and J lost 3 bases; unmatched junction nucleotides: 3. The CDR3 consists of 14 residues. Germline values: CDR1 SGHRS, CDR2 YFSETQ. CDR3 loop: CASSDGTSGYEQYF. The DNA of the CDR3 is TGCGCCAGCAGCGACGGGACTAGCGGCTACGAGCAGTACTTC.

V is TRBV5-4 and J is TRBJ1-1; D not resolved. This CDR3 has 13 residues. Per the germline V gene, CDR1 is SGHNT and CDR2 is YYREEE (reference sequence). Trimming shortened V by 0 bases and J by 4 bases, and 7 bases separated the two germline ends. CDR3 sequence reads: CASSLDSLTEAFF. CDR3 DNA: TGTGCCAGCAGCTTGGACTCCCTCACTGAAGCTTTCTTT.

The chain uses TRBV5-6 and TRBJ1-3; D gene ambiguous. Trimming took off 2 bases at V and 1 base at J, with 10 bases between the two ends. CDR3 length: 15 amino acids. The V gene's germline CDR1 is SGHDT and CDR2 YYEEEE. The CDR3 is CASSLLRASGNTIYF. CDR3 DNA sequence: TGTGCCAGCAGCTTATTAAGAGCGTCTGGAAACACCATATATTTT.

This clone was seen a single time. The rearrangement uses TRBV7-6 and TRBJ2-5; D may be TRBD2 (7 bases). Trimming took off 1 base at V and 9 bases at J, with 18 bases between the two ends. Germline V lookup: CDR1 SGHVS, CDR2 FNYEAQ. The CDR3 loop spans 15 amino acids. The chain's CDR3 is CASSLGGGPLYSQYF. CDR3 coding DNA: TGTGCCAGCAGCTTAGGGGGGGGGCCTTTATATTCCCAGTACTTC.

J is TRBJ1-6 and V is TRBV28, with D possibly TRBD1 on 6 matching bases. V was shortened by 4 bases and J by 7 bases, with 14 bases between the two germline ends. The CDR3 has 15 amino acids. The germline V gene has CDR1 MDHEN and CDR2 SYDVKM. This CDR3 is CASSSSQRGNSPLHF. Here the CDR3 DNA reads TGTGCCAGCAGTTCGAGTCAAAGGGGGAATTCACCCCTCCACTTT.

The J gene is TRBJ1-1, the V gene TRBV5-1; D is uncertain. Germline CDR1 is SGHRS and CDR2 is YFSETQ. With 0 bases removed from V and 0 bases from J, the gap between germline ends came to 9 bases. This CDR3 has 15 amino acids. In nucleotides, the CDR3 is TGCGCCAGCAGCTTGGGGTTTAGCCTGAACACTGAAGCTTTCTTT. Translating gives CASSLGFSLNTEAFF. Based on the CDR3 plus reference TRBV5-1 and TRBJ1-1, the full variable domain is KAGVTQTPRYLIKTRGQQVTLSCSPISGHRSVSWYQQTPGQGLQFLFEYFSETQRNKGNFPGRFSGRQFSNSRSEMNVSTLELGDSALYLCASSLGFSLNTEAFFGQGTRLTVV.